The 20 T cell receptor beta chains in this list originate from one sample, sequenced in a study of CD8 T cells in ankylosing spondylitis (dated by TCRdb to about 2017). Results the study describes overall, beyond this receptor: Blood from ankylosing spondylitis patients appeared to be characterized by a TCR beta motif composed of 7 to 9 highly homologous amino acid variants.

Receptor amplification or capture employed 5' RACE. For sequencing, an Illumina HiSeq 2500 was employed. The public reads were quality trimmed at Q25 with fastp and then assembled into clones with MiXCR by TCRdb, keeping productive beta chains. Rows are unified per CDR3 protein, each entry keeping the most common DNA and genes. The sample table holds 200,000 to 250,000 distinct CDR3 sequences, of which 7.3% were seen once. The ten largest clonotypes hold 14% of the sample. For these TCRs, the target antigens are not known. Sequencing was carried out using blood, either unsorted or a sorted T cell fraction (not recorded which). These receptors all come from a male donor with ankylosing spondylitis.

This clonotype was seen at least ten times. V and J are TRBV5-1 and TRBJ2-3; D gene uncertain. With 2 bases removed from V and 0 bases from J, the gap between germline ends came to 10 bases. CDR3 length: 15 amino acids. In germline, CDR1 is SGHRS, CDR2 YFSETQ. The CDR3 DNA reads TGCGCCAGCAGCTTAGCCAGCAGTAGCACAGATACGCAGTATTTT. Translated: CASSLASSSTDTQYF.

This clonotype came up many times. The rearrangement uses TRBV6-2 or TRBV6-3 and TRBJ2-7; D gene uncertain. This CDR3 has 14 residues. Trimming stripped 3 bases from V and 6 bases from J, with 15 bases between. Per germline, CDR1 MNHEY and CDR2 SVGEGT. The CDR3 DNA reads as TGTGCCAGCAGTTATGCTAGTTTGGGAAGCGAGCAGTACTTC. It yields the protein CASSYASLGSEQYF.

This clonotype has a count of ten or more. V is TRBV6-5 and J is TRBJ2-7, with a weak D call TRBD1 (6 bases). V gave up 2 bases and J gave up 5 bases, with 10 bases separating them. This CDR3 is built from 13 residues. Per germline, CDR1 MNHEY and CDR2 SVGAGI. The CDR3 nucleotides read TGTGCCAGCAGTTACGCAGGGGTCGACGAGCAGTACTTC. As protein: CASSYAGVDEQYF.

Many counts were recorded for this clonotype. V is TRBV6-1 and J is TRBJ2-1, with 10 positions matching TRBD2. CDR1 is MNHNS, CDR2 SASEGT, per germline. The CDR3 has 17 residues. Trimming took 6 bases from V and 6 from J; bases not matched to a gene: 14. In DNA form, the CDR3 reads TGTGCCAGCAGCCCCGAGACTAGCGGGTGGGGGGTCAATGAGCAGTTCTTC. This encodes CASSPETSGWGVNEQFF.

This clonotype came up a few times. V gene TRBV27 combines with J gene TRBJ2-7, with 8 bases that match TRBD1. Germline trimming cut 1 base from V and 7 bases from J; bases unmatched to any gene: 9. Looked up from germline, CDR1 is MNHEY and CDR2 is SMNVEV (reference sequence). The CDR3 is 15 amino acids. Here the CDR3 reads CASSLLGQVPREQYF. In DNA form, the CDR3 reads TGTGCCAGCAGTTTATTGGGACAGGTCCCCAGGGAGCAGTACTTC.

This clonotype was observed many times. The CDR3 DNA is TGTGCTAGTGGTCCCGGACGGGCCTCTGGAAACACCATATATTTT. This sequence encodes CASGPGRASGNTIYF. The chain links TRBV12-5 to TRBJ1-3; D gene unclear. CDR1 is LGHNT and CDR2 is FRNRAP in the germline V gene. V gave up 5 bases and J gave up 0 bases, with 11 bases separating them. The CDR3 spans 15 residues. Together with reference TRBV12-5 and TRBJ1-3, the CDR3 gives the full variable domain: DARVTQTPRHKVTEMGQEVTMRCQPILGHNTVFWYRQTMMQGLELLAYFRNRAPLDDSGMPKDRFSAEMPDATLATLKIQPSEPRDSAVYFCASGPGRASGNTIYFGEGSWLTVV.

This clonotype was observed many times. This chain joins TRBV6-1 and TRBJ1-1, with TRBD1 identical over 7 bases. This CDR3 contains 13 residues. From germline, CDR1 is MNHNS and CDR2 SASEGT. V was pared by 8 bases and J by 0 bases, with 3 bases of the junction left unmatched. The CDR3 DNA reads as TGTGCCAGCTCACAGGGGATGAACACTGAAGCTTTCTTT. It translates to CASSQGMNTEAFF.

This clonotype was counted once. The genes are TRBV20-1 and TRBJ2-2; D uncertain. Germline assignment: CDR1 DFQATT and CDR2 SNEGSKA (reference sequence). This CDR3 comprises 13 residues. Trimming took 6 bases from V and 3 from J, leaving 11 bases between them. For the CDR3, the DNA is TGCAGTGCGTGGACGACGGACACCGGGGAGCTGTTTTTT. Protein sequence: CSAWTTDTGELFF.

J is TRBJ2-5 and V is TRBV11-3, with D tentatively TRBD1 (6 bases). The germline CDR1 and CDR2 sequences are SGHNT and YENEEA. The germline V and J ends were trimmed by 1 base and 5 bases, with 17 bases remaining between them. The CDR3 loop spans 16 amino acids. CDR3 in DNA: TGTGCCAGCAGCTTAGCCGGGCACAGGGAAATGGAGACCCAGTACTTC. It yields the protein CASSLAGHREMETQYF. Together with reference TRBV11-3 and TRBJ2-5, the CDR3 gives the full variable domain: EAGVVQSPRYKIIEKKQPVAFWCNPISGHNTLYWYLQNLGQGPELLIRYENEEAVDDSQLPKDRFSAERLKGVDSTLKIQPAELGDSAVYLCASSLAGHREMETQYFGPGTRLLVL.

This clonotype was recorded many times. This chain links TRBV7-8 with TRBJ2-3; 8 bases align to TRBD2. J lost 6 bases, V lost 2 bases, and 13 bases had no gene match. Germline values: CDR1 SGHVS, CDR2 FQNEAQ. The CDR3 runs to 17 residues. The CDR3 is CASSLRSSGSVGDTQYF. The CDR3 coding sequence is TGTGCCAGCAGCTTACGGTCCAGCGGGAGTGTTGGGGATACGCAGTATTTT.

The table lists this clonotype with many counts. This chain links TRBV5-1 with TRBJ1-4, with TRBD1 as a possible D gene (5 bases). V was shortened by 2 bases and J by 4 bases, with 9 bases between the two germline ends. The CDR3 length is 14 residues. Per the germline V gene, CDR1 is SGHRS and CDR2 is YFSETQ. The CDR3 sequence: CASSFGGYNEKLFF. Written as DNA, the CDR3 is TGCGCCAGCAGCTTTGGGGGTTATAATGAAAAACTGTTTTTT.

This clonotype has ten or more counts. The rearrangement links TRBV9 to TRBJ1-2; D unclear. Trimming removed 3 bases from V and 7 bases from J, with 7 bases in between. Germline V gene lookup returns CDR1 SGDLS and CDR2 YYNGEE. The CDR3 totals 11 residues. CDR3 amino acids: CASSGSVGYTF. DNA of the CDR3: TGTGCCAGCAGCGGATCGGTTGGCTACACCTTC.

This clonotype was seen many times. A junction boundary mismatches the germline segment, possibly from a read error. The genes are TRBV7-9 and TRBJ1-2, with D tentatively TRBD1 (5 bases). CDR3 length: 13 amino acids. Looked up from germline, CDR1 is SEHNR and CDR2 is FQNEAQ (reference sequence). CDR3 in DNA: TGTGCCAGCAAAACGACCATGGAAGCCGGGACGGCTTTC. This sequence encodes CASKTTMEAGTAF.

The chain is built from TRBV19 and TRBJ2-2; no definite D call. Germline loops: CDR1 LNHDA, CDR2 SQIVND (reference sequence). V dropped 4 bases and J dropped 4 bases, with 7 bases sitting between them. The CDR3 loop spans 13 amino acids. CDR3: CASSTTPTGELFF. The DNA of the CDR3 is TGTGCCAGTAGTACGACTCCCACCGGGGAGCTGTTTTTT.

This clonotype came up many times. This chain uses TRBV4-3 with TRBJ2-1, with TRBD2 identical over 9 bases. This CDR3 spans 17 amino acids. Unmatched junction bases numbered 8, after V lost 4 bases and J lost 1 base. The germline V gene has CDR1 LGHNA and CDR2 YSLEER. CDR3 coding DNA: TGCGCCAGCAGCCTTGGGAAGCTAGCGGGGTCCTACAATGAGCAGTTCTTC. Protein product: CASSLGKLAGSYNEQFF.

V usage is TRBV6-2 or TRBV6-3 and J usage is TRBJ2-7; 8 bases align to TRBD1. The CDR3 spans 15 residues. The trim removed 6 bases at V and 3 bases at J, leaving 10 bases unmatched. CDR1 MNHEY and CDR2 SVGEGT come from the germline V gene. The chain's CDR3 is CASSPLGGQGYEQYF. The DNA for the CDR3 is TGTGCCAGCAGCCCACTGGGCGGACAGGGCTACGAGCAGTACTTC.

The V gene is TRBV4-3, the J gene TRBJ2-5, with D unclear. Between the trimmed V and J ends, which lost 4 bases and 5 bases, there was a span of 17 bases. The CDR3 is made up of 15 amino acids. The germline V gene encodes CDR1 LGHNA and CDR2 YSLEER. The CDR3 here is CASSPSWLESETQYF. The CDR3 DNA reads TGCGCCAGCAGCCCCTCTTGGTTGGAATCGGAGACCCAGTACTTC.

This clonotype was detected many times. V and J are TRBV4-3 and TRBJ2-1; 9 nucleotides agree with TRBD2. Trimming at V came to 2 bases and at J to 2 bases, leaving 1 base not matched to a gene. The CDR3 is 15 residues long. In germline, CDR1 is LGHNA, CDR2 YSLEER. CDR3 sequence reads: CASSQTSGPYNEQFF. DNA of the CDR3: TGCGCCAGCAGCCAAACTAGCGGGCCCTACAATGAGCAGTTCTTC.

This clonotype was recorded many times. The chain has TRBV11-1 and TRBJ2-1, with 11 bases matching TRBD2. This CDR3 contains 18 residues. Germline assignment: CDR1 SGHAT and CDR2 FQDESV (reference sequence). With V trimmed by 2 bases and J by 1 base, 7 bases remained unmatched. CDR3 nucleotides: TGTGCCAGCAGCTTACCCCGGACTAGCGGGCTATCCTACAATGAGCAGTTCTTC. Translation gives CASSLPRTSGLSYNEQFF.

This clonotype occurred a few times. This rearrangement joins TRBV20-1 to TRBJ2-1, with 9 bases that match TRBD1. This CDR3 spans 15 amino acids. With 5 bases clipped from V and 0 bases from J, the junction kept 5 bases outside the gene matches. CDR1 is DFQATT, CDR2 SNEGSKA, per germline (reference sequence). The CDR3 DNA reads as TGCAGTGCTGGGGACAGGGAAATCTCCTACAATGAGCAGTTCTTC. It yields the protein CSAGDREISYNEQFF.